This T cell receptor beta chain was sequenced during a study of blood T cell repertoires in COVID-19. The CDR3 covers 14 residues. The table came from immunoSEQ multiplex PCR; TCRdb's copy has only in-frame clones and leaves some out. Here the sample spans just over 95,000 clones, 82% being singletons. The sequence was obtained from a man at least 80 years old with acute or convalescent COVID-19. The specimen sequenced was peripheral blood. The chain uses TRBV21-1 and TRBJ2-1; TRBD2, the D gene given by the table, was not confirmed from the DNA. TRBV21-1 is a recognized pseudogene. CDR3 amino acids: CASRPDYPPDEQFF. The CDR3 DNA reads as TGTGCCAGCAGACCAGACTATCCCCCCGATGAGCAGTTCTTC.